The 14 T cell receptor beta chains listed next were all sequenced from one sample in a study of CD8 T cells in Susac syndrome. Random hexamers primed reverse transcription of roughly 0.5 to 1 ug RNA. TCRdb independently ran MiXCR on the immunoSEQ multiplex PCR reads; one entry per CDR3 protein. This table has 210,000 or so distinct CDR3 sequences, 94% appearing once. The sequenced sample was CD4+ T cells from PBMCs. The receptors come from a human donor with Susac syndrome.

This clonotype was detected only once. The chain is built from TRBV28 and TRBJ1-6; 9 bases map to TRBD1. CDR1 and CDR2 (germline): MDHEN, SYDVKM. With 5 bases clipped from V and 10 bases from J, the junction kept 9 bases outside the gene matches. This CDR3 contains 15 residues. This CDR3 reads CASSRQGQGNSPLHF. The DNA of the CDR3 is TGTGCCAGCAGTCGGCAGGGACAGGGTAACTCACCCCTCCACTTT. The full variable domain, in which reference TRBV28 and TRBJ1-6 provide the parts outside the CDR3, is DVKVTQSSRYLVKRTGEKVFLECVQDMDHENMFWYRQDPGLGLRLIYFSYDVKMKEKGDIPEGYSVSREKKERFSLILESASTNQTSMYLCASSRQGQGNSPLHFGNGTRLTVT.

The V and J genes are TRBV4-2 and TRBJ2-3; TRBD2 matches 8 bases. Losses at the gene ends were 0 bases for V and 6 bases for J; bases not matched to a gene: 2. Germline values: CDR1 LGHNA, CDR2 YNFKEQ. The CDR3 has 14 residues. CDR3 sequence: CASSQDRGGDTQYF. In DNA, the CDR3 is TGTGCCAGCAGCCAAGATCGGGGGGGGGATACGCAGTATTTT.

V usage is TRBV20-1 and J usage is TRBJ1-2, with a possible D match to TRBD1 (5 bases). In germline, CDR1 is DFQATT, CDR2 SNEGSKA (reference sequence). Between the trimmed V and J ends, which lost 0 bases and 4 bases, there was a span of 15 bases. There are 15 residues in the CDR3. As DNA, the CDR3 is TGCAGTGCTAGAGACAGGGCCTTCTCGTTCTATGGCTACACCTTC. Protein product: CSARDRAFSFYGYTF.

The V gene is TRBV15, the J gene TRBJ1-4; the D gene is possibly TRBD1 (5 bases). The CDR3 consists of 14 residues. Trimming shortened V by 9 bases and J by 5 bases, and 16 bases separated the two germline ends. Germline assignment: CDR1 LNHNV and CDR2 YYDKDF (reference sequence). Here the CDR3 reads CATKPRDGNEKLFF. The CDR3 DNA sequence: TGTGCCACTAAGCCTCGGGACGGGAATGAAAAACTGTTTTTT.

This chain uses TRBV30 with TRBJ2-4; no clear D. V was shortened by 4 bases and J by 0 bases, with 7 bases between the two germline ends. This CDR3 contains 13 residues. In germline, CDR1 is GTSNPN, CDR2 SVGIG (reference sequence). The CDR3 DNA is TGTGCCTGGACCGCCCTAGCCAAAAACATTCAGTACTTC. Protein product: CAWTALAKNIQYF. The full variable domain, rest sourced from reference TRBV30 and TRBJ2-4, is SQTIHQWPATLVQPVGSPLSLECTVEGTSNPNLYWYRQAAGRGLQLLFYSVGIGQISSEVPQNLSASRPQDRQFILSSKKLLLSDSGFYLCAWTALAKNIQYFGAGTRLSVL.

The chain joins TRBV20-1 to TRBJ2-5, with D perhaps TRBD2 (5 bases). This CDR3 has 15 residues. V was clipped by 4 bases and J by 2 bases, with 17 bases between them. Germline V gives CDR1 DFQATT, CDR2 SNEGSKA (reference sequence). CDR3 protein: CSATSGRRKQETQYF. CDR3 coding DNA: TGCAGTGCTACCTCGGGCAGGAGGAAACAAGAGACCCAGTACTTC.

CDR3 nucleotide sequence: TGCAGTGCTAAAGTCGGGGGGATGAACGAGCAGTACTTC. Translation gives CSAKVGGMNEQYF. The V gene is TRBV20-1, the J gene TRBJ2-7; 7 nucleotides agree with TRBD2. The germline CDR1 and CDR2 sequences are DFQATT and SNEGSKA (reference sequence). This CDR3 spans 13 amino acids. With V trimmed by 4 bases and J by 5 bases, 8 bases remained unmatched.

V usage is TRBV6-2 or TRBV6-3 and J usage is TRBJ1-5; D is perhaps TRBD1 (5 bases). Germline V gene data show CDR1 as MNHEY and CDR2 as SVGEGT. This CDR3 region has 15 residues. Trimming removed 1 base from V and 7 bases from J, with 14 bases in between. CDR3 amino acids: CASSYLGQGGQPQHF. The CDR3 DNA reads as TGTGCCAGCAGTTACTTAGGGCAGGGCGGCCAGCCCCAGCATTTT.

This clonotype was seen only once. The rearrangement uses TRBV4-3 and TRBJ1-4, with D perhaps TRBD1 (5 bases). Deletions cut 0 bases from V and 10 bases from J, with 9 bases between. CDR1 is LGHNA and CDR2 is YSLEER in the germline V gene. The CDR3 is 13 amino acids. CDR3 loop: CASSQEPGGKLFF. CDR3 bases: TGCGCCAGCAGCCAAGAACCCGGGGGAAAACTGTTTTTT.

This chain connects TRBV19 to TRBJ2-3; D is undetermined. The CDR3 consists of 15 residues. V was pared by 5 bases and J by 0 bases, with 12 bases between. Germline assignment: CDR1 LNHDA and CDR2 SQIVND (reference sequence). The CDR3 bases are TGTGCCAGTAGTTTCTCCCACTCTAGCACAGATACGCAGTATTTT. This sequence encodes CASSFSHSSTDTQYF.

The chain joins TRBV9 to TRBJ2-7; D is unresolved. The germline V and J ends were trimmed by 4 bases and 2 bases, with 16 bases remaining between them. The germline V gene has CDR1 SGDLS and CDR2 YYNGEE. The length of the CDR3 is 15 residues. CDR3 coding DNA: TGTGCCAGCAGCCCTCCGGACCGGGTGACCTACGAGCAGTACTTC. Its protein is CASSPPDRVTYEQYF.

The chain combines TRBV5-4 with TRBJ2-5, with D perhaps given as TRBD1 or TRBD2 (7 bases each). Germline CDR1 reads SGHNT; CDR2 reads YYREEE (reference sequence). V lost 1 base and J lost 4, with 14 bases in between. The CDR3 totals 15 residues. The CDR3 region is CASSLFDREGETQYF. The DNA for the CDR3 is TGTGCCAGCAGCTTGTTCGACAGGGAGGGAGAGACCCAGTACTTC.

The CDR3 bases are TGTGCCACCCAGGACAGGGGGAGGGGTAATGAGCAGTTCTTC. This codes for CATQDRGRGNEQFF. The chain is built from TRBV24-1 and TRBJ2-1, with TRBD1 matching over 10 bases. From germline, CDR1 is KGHDR and CDR2 SFDVKD. V lost 9 bases, J lost 7 bases, and 8 bases stayed unmatched. The CDR3 has 14 amino acids.

CDR3 nucleotides: TGTGCCTGGAGTGCCCAGGGTGAGACTGAAGCTTTCTTT. This encodes CAWSAQGETEAFF. The gene calls are TRBV30 and TRBJ1-1; D perhaps matches TRBD1 (5 bases). The V gene's germline CDR1 is GTSNPN and CDR2 SVGIG (reference sequence). CDR3 size: 13 residues. Trimming shortened V by 1 base and J by 5 bases, and 11 bases separated the two germline ends.